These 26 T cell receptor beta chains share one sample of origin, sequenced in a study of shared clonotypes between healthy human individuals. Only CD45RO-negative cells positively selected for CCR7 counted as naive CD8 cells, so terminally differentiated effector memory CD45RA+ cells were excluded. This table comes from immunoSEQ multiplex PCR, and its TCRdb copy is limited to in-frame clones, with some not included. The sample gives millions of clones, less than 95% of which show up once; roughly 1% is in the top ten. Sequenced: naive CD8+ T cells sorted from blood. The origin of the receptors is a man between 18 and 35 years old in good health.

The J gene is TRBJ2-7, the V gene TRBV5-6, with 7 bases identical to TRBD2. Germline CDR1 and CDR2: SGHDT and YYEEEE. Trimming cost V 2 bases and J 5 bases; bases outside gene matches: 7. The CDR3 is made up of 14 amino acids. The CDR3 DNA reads TGTGCCAGCAGCTTTGGGGGAGGGCCCCACGAGCAGTACTTC. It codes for CASSFGGGPHEQYF.

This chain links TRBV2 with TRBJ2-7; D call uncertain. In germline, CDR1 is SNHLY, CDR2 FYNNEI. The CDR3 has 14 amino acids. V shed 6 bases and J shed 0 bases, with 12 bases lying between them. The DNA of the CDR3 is TGTGCCAGCAGGACGGTCCTAAGCTCCTACGAGCAGTACTTC. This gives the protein CASRTVLSSYEQYF. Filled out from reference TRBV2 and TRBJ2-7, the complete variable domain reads EPEVTQTPSHQVTQMGQEVILRCVPISNHLYFYWYRQILGQKVEFLVSFYNNEISEKSEIFDDQFSVERPDGSNFTLKIRSTKLEDSAMYFCASRTVLSSYEQYFGPGTRLTVT.

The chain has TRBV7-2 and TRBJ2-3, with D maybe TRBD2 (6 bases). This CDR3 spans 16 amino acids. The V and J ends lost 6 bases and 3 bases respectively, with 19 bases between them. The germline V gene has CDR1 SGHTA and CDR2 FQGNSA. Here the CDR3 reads CASSPAAVLATDTQYF. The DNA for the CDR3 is TGTGCCAGCAGTCCCGCGGCGGTACTAGCAACAGATACGCAGTATTTT. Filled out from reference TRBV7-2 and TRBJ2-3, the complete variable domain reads GAGVSQSPSNKVTEKGKDVELRCDPISGHTALYWYRQSLGQGLEFLIYFQGNSAPDKSGLPSDRFSAERTGGSVSTLTIQRTQQEDSAVYLCASSPAAVLATDTQYFGPGTRLTVL.

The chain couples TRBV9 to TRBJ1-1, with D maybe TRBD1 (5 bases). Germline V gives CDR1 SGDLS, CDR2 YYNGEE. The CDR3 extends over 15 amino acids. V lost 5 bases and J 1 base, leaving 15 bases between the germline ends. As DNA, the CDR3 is TGTGCCAGCAGTCTATGGGAGGGACCGAACACTGAAGCTTTCTTT. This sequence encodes CASSLWEGPNTEAFF.

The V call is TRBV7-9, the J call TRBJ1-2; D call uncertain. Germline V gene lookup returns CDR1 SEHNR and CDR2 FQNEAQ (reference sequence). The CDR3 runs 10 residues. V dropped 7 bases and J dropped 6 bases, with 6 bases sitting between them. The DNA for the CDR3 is TGTGCCAGCAATGCAGATGGCTACACCTTC. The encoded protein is CASNADGYTF.

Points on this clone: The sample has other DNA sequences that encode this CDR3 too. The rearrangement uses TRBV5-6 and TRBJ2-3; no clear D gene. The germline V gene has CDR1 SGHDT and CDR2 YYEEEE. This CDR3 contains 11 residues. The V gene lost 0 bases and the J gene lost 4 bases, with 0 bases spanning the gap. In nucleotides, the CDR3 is TGTGCCAGCAGCTTGGCAGATACGCAGTATTTT. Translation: CASSLADTQYF.

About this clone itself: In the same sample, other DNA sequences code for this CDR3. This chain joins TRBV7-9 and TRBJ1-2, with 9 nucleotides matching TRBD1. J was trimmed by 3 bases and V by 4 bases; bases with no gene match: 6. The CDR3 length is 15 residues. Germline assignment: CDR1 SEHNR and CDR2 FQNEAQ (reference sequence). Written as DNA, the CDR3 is TGTGCCAGCAGCTCGTCCGGGACAGGGTACTATGGCTACACCTTC. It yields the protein CASSSSGTGYYGYTF.

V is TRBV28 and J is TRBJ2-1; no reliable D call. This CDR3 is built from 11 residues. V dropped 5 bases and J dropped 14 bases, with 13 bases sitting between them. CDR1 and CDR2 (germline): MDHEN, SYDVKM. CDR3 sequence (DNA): TGTGCCAGCAGTCCCGGGCCGGGTGAGTTCTTC. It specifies CASSPGPGEFF.

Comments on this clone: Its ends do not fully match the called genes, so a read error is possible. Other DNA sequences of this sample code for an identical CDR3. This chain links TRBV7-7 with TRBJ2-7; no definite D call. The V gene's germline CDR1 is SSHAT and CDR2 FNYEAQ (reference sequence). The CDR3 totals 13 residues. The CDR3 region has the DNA TGTGCTAGCAGCTTAGGCCCGAGTTACGAGCAGTACTTC. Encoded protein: CASSLGPSYEQYF.

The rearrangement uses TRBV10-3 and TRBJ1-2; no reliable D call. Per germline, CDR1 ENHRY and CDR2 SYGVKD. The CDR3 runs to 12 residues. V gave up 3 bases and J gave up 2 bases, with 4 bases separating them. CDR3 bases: TGTGCCATCAGTGACAGGAACTATGGCTACACCTTC. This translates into CAISDRNYGYTF.

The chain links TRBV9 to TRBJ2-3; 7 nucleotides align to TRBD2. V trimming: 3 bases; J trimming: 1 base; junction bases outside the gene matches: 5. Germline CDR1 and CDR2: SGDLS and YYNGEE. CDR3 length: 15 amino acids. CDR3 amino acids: CASSAGGEGTDTQYF. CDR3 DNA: TGTGCCAGCAGCGCGGGGGGAGAGGGCACAGATACGCAGTATTTT. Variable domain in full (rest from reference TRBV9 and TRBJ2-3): DSGVTQTPKHLITATGQRVTLRCSPRSGDLSVYWYQQSLDQGLQFLIQYYNGEERAKGNILERFSAQQFPDLHSELNLSSLELGDSALYFCASSAGGEGTDTQYFGPGTRLTVL.

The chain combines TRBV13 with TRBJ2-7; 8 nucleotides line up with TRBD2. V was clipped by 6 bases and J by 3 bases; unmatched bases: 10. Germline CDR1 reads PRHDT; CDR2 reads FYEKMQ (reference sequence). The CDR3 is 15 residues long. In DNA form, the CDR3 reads TGTGCCAGCAGATCCCGCGGTAGCGGGAACTACGAGCAGTACTTC. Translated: CASRSRGSGNYEQYF.

Here the CDR3 reads CASSIELGAQETQYF. The CDR3 nucleotides are TGTGCCAGTAGTATAGAACTAGGAGCCCAAGAGACCCAGTACTTC. The V call is TRBV19, the J call TRBJ2-5; a possible D gene is TRBD2 (5 bases). This CDR3 region has 15 residues. Trimming took 0 bases from V and 1 from J, leaving 9 bases between them. CDR1 is LNHDA, CDR2 SQIVND, per germline (reference sequence). The complete variable domain, with remaining parts taken from reference TRBV19 and TRBJ2-5, reads DGGITQSPKYLFRKEGQNVTLSCEQNLNHDAMYWYRQDPGQGLRLIYYSQIVNDFQKGDIAEGYSVSREKKESFPLTVTSAQKNPTAFYLCASSIELGAQETQYFGPGTRLLVL.

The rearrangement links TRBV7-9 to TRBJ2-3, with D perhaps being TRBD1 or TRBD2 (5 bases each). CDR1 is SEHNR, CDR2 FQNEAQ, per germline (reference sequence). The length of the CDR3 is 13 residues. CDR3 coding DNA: TGTGCTCTCCAGGGCGGACTTACAGATACGCAGTATTTT. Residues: CALQGGLTDTQYF.

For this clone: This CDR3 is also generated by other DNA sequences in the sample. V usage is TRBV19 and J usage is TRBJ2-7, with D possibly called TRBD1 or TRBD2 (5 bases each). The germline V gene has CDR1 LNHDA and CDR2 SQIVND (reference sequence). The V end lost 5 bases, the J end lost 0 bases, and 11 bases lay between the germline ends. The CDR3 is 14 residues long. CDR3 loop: CASSPGTDSYEQYF. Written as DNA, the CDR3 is TGTGCCAGTAGTCCAGGGACGGACTCCTACGAGCAGTACTTC.

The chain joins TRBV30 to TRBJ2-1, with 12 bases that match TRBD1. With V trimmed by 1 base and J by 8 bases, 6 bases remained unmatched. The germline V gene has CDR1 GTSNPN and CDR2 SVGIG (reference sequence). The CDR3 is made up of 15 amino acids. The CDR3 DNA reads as TGTGCCTGGAGTGGGGTGGGACAGGGGGCTGATGAGCAGTTCTTC. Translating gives CAWSGVGQGADEQFF.

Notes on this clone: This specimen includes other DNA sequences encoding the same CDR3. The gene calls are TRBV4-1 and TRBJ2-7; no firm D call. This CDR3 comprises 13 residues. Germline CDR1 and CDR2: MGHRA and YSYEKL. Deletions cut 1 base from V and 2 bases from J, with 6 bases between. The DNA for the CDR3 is TGCGCCAGCAGCCAAGCTCTGACCTACGAGCAGTACTTC. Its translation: CASSQALTYEQYF.

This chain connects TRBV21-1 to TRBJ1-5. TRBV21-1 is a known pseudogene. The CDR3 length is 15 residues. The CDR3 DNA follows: TGTGCCAGCAGTCAAAGGTGGCAGTACAATCAGCCCCAGCATTTT. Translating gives CASSQRWQYNQPQHF.

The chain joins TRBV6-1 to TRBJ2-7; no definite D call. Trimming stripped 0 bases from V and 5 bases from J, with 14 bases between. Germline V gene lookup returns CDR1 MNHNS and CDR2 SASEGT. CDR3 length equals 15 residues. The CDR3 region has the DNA TGTGCCAGCAGTGAAGCGTTAGGAGATCGGCACGAGCAGTACTTC. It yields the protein CASSEALGDRHEQYF.

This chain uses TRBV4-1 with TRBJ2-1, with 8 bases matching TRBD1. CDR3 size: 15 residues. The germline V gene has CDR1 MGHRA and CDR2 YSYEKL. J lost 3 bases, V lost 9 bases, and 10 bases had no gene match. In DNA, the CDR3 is TGCGCCAGTCCGGGCTGGGACAGGAGCTACAATGAGCAGTTCTTC. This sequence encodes CASPGWDRSYNEQFF.

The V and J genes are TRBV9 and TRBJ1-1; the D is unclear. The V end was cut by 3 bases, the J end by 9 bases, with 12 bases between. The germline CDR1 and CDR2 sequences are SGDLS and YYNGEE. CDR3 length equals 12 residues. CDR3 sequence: CASSDLLGKAFF. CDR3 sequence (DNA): TGTGCCAGCAGCGACCTTCTGGGGAAAGCTTTCTTT.

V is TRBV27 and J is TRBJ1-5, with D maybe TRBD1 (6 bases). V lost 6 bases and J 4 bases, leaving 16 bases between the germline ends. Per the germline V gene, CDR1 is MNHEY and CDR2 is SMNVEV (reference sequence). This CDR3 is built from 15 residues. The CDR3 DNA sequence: TGTGCCAGCAGCTCGAGGACAGAACTTAATCAGCCCCAGCATTTT. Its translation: CASSSRTELNQPQHF.

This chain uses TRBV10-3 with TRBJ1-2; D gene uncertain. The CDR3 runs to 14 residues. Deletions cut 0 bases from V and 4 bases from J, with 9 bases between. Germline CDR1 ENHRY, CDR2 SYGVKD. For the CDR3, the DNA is TGTGCCATCAGTGAGTCCCCAGAGTCCTATGGCTACACCTTC. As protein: CAISESPESYGYTF.

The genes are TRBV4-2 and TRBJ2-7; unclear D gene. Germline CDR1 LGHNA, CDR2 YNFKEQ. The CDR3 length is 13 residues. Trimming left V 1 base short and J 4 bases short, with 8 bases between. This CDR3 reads CASSQGGNYEQYF. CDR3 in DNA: TGTGCCAGCAGCCAAGGGGGAAATTACGAGCAGTACTTC.

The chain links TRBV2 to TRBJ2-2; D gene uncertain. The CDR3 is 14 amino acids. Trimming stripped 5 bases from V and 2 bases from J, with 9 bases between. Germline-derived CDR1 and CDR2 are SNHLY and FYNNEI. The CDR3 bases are TGTGCCAGCAGTAGACAACTAAACACCGGGGAGCTGTTTTTT. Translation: CASSRQLNTGELFF.

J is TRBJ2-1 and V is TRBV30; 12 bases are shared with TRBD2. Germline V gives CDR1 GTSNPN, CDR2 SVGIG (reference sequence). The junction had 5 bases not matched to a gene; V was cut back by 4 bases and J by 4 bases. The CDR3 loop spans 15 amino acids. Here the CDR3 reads CAWTPLAGGYNEQFF. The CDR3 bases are TGTGCCTGGACCCCTCTAGCGGGAGGGTACAATGAGCAGTTCTTC.